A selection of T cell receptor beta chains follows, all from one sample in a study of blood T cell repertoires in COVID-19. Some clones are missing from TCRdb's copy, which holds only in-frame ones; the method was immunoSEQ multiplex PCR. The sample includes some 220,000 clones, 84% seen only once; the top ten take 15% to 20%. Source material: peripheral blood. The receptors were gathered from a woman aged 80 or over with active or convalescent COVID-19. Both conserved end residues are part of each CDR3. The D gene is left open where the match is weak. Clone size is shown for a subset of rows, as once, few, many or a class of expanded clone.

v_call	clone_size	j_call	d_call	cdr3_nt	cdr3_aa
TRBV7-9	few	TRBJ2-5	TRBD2	TGTGCCAGCAGCTTTTGGCTAGCGGGAGAAGAGACCCAGTACTTC	CASSFWLAGEETQYF
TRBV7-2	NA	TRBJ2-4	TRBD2	TGTGCCAGCAGCCTGGAGCGGGGAGGAAACATTCAGTACTTC	CASSLERGGNIQYF
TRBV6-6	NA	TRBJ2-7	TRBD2	TGTGCCAGCAGTGCCTCGCGGGAGGGCCCCTACGAGCAGTACTTC	CASSASREGPYEQYF
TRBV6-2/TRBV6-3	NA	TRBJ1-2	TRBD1	TGTGCCAGCAGTTACTCGATTCGCGGAGGGGGCCTAGCTAACTATGGCTACACCTTC	CASSYSIRGGGLANYGYTF
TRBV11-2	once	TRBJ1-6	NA	TGTGCCAGCAGCTTAGTTCCGGGAAATTCACCCCTCCACTTT	CASSLVPGNSPLHF
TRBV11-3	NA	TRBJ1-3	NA	TGTGCCAGCAGCTTTCGGGGGGGAGTCTCTGGAAACACCATATATTTT	CASSFRGGVSGNTIYF
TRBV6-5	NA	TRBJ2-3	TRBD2	TGTGCCAGCAGTAACCTAGCGGGGGGCCTAGATACGCAGTATTTT	CASSNLAGGLDTQYF
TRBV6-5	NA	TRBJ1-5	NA	TGTGCCAGCAGCCGGGCGGGGCTAGGCAATCAGCCCCAGCATTTT	CASSRAGLGNQPQHF
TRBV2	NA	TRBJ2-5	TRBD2	TGTGCCAGCAGTGCCCTGACTAGCGGGGGGGGTGAGACCCAGTACTTC	CASSALTSGGGETQYF
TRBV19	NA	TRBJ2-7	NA	TGTGCCAGTAGCTCTGAAGCTGGGCCTTTAAGAACCTACGAGCAGTACTTC	CASSSEAGPLRTYEQYF
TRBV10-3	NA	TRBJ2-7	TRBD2	TGTGCCATCAAAGGGACTAGCGGGGCAAACTACGAGCAGTACTTC	CAIKGTSGANYEQYF
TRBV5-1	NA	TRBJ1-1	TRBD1	TGCGCCAGCAGCTTCCAGGGGGCGACGGGAACTGAAGCTTTCTTT	CASSFQGATGTEAFF